One and the same sample provided the 28 T cell receptor beta chains below, sequenced in a study of cytomegalovirus exposure and HLA in healthy donors. Using immunoSEQ multiplex PCR, the repertoire was profiled, and TCRdb retains in-frame clones only, with some absent. The sample has 75,000 to 85,000 clones, just over 90% seen once. Material for sequencing was PBMCs. All receptors derive from a young man in good health and CMV-seronegative.

The chain recombines TRBV10-3 with TRBJ2-2; 10 bases are shared with TRBD1. CDR1 ENHRY and CDR2 SYGVKD come from the germline V gene. The CDR3 runs 17 residues. The V segment lost 8 bases and the J segment 4 bases; nucleotides outside the gene matches: 13. The CDR3 protein is CAIPTGTGVGSTGELFF. CDR3 sequence (DNA): TGTGCCATCCCCACCGGGACAGGGGTTGGAAGCACCGGGGAGCTGTTTTTT.

The chain links TRBV2 to TRBJ2-3; TRBD1 is a possible D gene (5 bases). The CDR3 has 13 amino acids. The V end lost 8 bases, the J end lost 0 bases, and 9 bases lay between the germline ends. CDR1 is SNHLY and CDR2 is FYNNEI in the germline V gene. The CDR3 bases are TGTGCCAGCCCCAGACAGAGCACAGATACGCAGTATTTT. This encodes CASPRQSTDTQYF.

The chain combines TRBV18 with TRBJ1-6, with a possible D match to TRBD1 (6 bases). This CDR3 is 14 amino acids long. Per the germline V gene, CDR1 is KGHSH and CDR2 is LQKENI. Trimming left V 3 bases short and J 5 bases short, with 8 bases between. CDR3 sequence (DNA): TGTGCCAGCTCACCGGGGGCTGATAATTCACCCCTCCACTTT. It encodes CASSPGADNSPLHF.

Here the CDR3 reads CASSESPELNEAFF. The CDR3 DNA reads TGCGCCAGCAGTGAGAGCCCTGAACTCAATGAAGCTTTCTTT. This chain links TRBV10-2 with TRBJ1-1; D is ambiguous. V shed 2 bases and J shed 7 bases, with 14 bases lying between them. Germline values: CDR1 WSHSY, CDR2 SAAADI. The CDR3 totals 14 residues.

This chain uses TRBV28 with TRBJ2-7; 7 nucleotides agree with TRBD1. This CDR3 spans 13 amino acids. Trimming cost V 5 bases and J 3 bases; bases outside gene matches: 4. Germline-derived CDR1 and CDR2 are MDHEN and SYDVKM. CDR3 residues: CASSRGQDYEQYF. CDR3 coding DNA: TGTGCCAGCAGTCGCGGACAGGACTACGAGCAGTACTTC.

CDR3 sequence reads: CASRAGTSPSYNEQFF. For the CDR3, the DNA is TGTGCCAGCAGAGCCGGGACTAGCCCTTCCTACAATGAGCAGTTCTTC. This chain joins TRBV2 and TRBJ2-1, with 9 bases matching TRBD2. The CDR3 is 16 residues long. The V and J ends lost 6 bases and 1 base, in that order; junction bases with no gene match: 7. CDR1 SNHLY and CDR2 FYNNEI come from the germline V gene.

The CDR3 loop is CAEPLGENEQFF. In nucleotides, the CDR3 is TGTGCAGAGCCTTTAGGGGAAAATGAGCAGTTCTTC. The chain employs TRBV28 and TRBJ2-1; D is perhaps TRBD1 (5 bases). From germline, CDR1 is MDHEN and CDR2 SYDVKM. CDR3 size: 12 residues.

The chain couples TRBV7-9 to TRBJ1-5; 8 bases agree with TRBD1. The CDR3 spans 14 residues. Trimming at V came to 3 bases and at J to 4 bases, leaving 2 bases not matched to a gene. Germline-derived CDR1 and CDR2 are SEHNR and FQNEAQ (reference sequence). The chain's CDR3 is CASSLDRVNQPQHF. The CDR3 DNA sequence: TGTGCCAGCAGCTTGGACAGGGTAAATCAGCCCCAGCATTTT.

V and J are TRBV9 and TRBJ2-7, with 12 bases aligning to TRBD1. CDR3 length: 17 amino acids. CDR1 SGDLS and CDR2 YYNGEE come from the germline V gene. V lost 4 bases, J lost 4 bases, and 12 bases stayed unmatched. In DNA, the CDR3 is TGTGCCAGCAGCACCCAACCCGGGACAGGGGGCATGTACGAGCAGTACTTC. This gives the protein CASSTQPGTGGMYEQYF.

The J gene is TRBJ2-5, the V gene TRBV11-2, with D perhaps matching TRBD2 (5 bases). CDR1 and CDR2 (germline): SGHAT, FQNNGV. V lost 5 bases, J lost 1 base, and 14 bases lay in between. The CDR3 totals 15 residues. CDR3 sequence reads: CASSPPEGLQETQYF. The CDR3 DNA reads TGTGCCAGCAGCCCCCCCGAGGGCCTCCAAGAGACCCAGTACTTC.

This rearrangement joins TRBV29-1 to TRBJ2-3; tentative D call: TRBD2 (6 bases). V was clipped by 2 bases and J by 5 bases, with 14 bases between them. Germline-derived CDR1 and CDR2 are SQVTM and ANQGSEA. This CDR3 comprises 14 residues. The CDR3 coding sequence is TGCAGCGTTGAAAGGGCAACCGGGGGAGATACGCAGTATTTT. This codes for CSVERATGGDTQYF.

The chain couples TRBV15 to TRBJ2-7, with 9 nucleotides matching TRBD2. Germline trimming cut 4 bases from V and 3 bases from J; bases unmatched to any gene: 7. The CDR3 totals 15 residues. Germline V gives CDR1 LNHNV, CDR2 YYDKDF (reference sequence). CDR3 amino acids: CATSIYSGRIYEQYF. In DNA, the CDR3 is TGTGCCACCAGCATTTACAGCGGGAGGATCTACGAGCAGTACTTC. Combining the CDR3 with reference TRBV15 and TRBJ2-7 gives the whole variable domain DAMVIQNPRYQVTQFGKPVTLSCSQTLNHNVMYWYQQKSSQAPKLLFHYYDKDFNNEADTPDNFQSRRPNTSFCFLDIRSPGLGDTAMYLCATSIYSGRIYEQYFGPGTRLTVT.

This chain connects TRBV11-2 to TRBJ2-1, with D tentatively TRBD1 (7 bases). The CDR3 is 14 amino acids. CDR1 is SGHAT, CDR2 FQNNGV, per germline. The V gene lost 7 bases and the J gene lost 5 bases, with 15 bases spanning the gap. Written as DNA, the CDR3 is TGTGCCAGCATCTCTCTCAGGGGGGACAATGAGCAGTTCTTC. This translates into CASISLRGDNEQFF. Full variable domain (rest looked up from reference TRBV11-2 and TRBJ2-1): EAGVAQSPRYKIIEKRQSVAFWCNPISGHATLYWYQQILGQGPKLLIQFQNNGVVDDSQLPKDRFSAERLKGVDSTLKIQPAKLEDSAVYLCASISLRGDNEQFFGPGTRLTVL.

The V call is TRBV4-2, the J call TRBJ1-1; D is ambiguous. CDR1 and CDR2 (germline): LGHNA, YNFKEQ. The CDR3 has 15 amino acids. The V end lost 0 bases, the J end lost 0 bases, and 8 bases lay between the germline ends. Here the CDR3 reads CASSQDPGVNTEAFF. The CDR3 region has the DNA TGTGCCAGCAGCCAAGATCCCGGGGTGAACACTGAAGCTTTCTTT.

The rearrangement links TRBV10-3 to TRBJ2-5; no definite D call. CDR3 length: 11 amino acids. The germline gives CDR1 ENHRY, CDR2 SYGVKD. The V end was cut by 8 bases, the J end by 4 bases, with 8 bases between. In DNA, the CDR3 is TGTGCCATCGGAGTTGCAGAGACCCAGTACTTC. Protein sequence: CAIGVAETQYF.

The genes are TRBV21-1 and TRBJ2-7; the D call of TRBD2 is as the table states it, not checked on the DNA. TRBV21-1 is recorded as a pseudogene. The CDR3 runs to 14 residues. The CDR3 region has the DNA TGTGCCAGCAGCAAAGGATATCGGGCGGGGGAGCAGTACTTC. Translated, it gives CASSKGYRAGEQYF.

The chain recombines TRBV27 with TRBJ2-5; 14 nucleotides line up with TRBD2. The germline V gene has CDR1 MNHEY and CDR2 SMNVEV (reference sequence). V shed 6 bases, J shed 4 bases, and the junction held 7 bases outside the gene matches. This CDR3 is 16 amino acids long. CDR3 nucleotides: TGTGCCAGCAGCAAGACTAGCGGGAGGGCCCGAGAGACCCAGTACTTC. Its translation is CASSKTSGRARETQYF.

J is TRBJ2-5 and V is TRBV27; 8 bases line up with TRBD2. CDR3 length equals 13 residues. Trimming removed 6 bases from V and 4 bases from J; junction bases left unmatched: 4. Looked up from germline, CDR1 is MNHEY and CDR2 is SMNVEV (reference sequence). This chain's CDR3 is CASRGGGRETQYF. For the CDR3, the DNA is TGTGCCAGCAGGGGCGGGGGGCGAGAGACCCAGTACTTC.

This rearrangement joins TRBV4-1 to TRBJ1-4; TRBD1 agrees at 8 bases. Trimming cost V 0 bases and J 4 bases; bases outside gene matches: 4. Looked up from germline, CDR1 is MGHRA and CDR2 is YSYEKL. The CDR3 consists of 16 residues. The CDR3 coding sequence is TGCGCCAGCAGCCAAGATCAGGGGGCGCTTAATGAAAAACTGTTTTTT. It translates to CASSQDQGALNEKLFF.

The V gene is TRBV5-1, the J gene TRBJ2-5; 8 bases map to TRBD1. The CDR3 totals 14 residues. The junction had 4 bases not matched to a gene; V was cut back by 4 bases and J by 2 bases. Germline V CDR1 and CDR2: SGHRS, YFSETQ. The CDR3 DNA reads as TGCGCCAGCAGCGGGCGGACAGGGCAAGAGACCCAGTACTTC. Translation gives CASSGRTGQETQYF. The full variable domain, in which reference TRBV5-1 and TRBJ2-5 provide the parts outside the CDR3, is KAGVTQTPRYLIKTRGQQVTLSCSPISGHRSVSWYQQTPGQGLQFLFEYFSETQRNKGNFPGRFSGRQFSNSRSEMNVSTLELGDSALYLCASSGRTGQETQYFGPGTRLLVL.

The genes are TRBV14 and TRBJ2-3, with 9 bases that match TRBD2. CDR1 and CDR2 from the germline V gene are SGHDN and FVKESK. The CDR3 has 17 amino acids. V trimming: 2 bases; J trimming: 2 bases; junction bases outside the gene matches: 8. The CDR3 DNA follows: TGTGCCAGCAGCCAACCGGTCTTAGCGGGGGTCACAGATACGCAGTATTTT. As protein: CASSQPVLAGVTDTQYF.

Of note for this clone: The junction departs from the called germline gene at one end, perhaps through a read error. This sequence joins TRBV7-7 and TRBJ2-5; TRBD1 might be the D (6 bases). The CDR3 totals 14 residues. Germline CDR1 and CDR2: SSHAT and FNYEAQ (reference sequence). CDR3 loop: CASSSAQGWETQYF. The DNA for the CDR3 is TGTGCTAGCAGCTCTGCCCAGGGGTGGGAGACCCAGTACTTC. Complete variable domain (other parts from reference TRBV7-7 and TRBJ2-5): GAGVSQSPRYKVTKRGQDVTLRCDPISSHATLYWYQQALGQGPEFLTYFNYEAQPDKSGLPSDRFSAERPEGSISTLTIQRTEQRDSAMYRCASSSAQGWETQYFGPGTRLLVL.

The chain has TRBV27 and TRBJ1-2, with D possibly being TRBD1 (6 bases). This CDR3 spans 13 amino acids. V shed 6 bases and J shed 3 bases, with 11 bases lying between them. The germline gives CDR1 MNHEY, CDR2 SMNVEV (reference sequence). As DNA, the CDR3 is TGTGCCAGCAGCGACGGACAGTACTATGGCTACACCTTC. Protein product: CASSDGQYYGYTF.

The chain uses TRBV2 and TRBJ2-5; possibly TRBD2 for D (5 bases). Germline-derived CDR1 and CDR2 are SNHLY and FYNNEI. Trimming shortened V by 7 bases and J by 6 bases, and 18 bases separated the two germline ends. The length of the CDR3 is 14 residues. CDR3 protein: CASMVSEASKTQYF. In nucleotides, the CDR3 is TGTGCCAGCATGGTGTCGGAGGCATCAAAGACCCAGTACTTC.

V usage is TRBV7-2 and J usage is TRBJ2-3, with 14 bases identical to TRBD2. Germline V gene data show CDR1 as SGHTA and CDR2 as FQGNSA. This CDR3 region has 16 residues. V lost 5 bases and J lost 5; bases outside the gene matches: 6. The DNA for the CDR3 is TGTGCCAGCAGCCCCAGGACTAGCGGGAGGTTAGATACGCAGTATTTT. Protein: CASSPRTSGRLDTQYF.

This sequence joins TRBV28 and TRBJ2-1; TRBD2 agrees at 13 bases. Germline V gene data show CDR1 as MDHEN and CDR2 as SYDVKM. The CDR3 runs to 16 residues. J was trimmed by 6 bases and V by 5 bases; bases with no gene match: 7. This CDR3 is CASSPPGLAGANEQFF. The DNA for the CDR3 is TGTGCCAGCAGTCCGCCCGGACTAGCGGGAGCCAATGAGCAGTTCTTC.

The CDR3 DNA is TGTGCCAGCAGCCGGGAGGGCCCGAGCGAGCAGTACTTC. As protein: CASSREGPSEQYF. This chain connects TRBV7-6 to TRBJ2-7, with 8 bases fitting TRBD2. The CDR3 has 13 amino acids. V lost 5 bases, J lost 6 bases, and 6 bases stayed unmatched. The germline V gene has CDR1 SGHVS and CDR2 FNYEAQ.

The chain links TRBV30 to TRBJ1-1, with 7 bases identical to TRBD1. The CDR3 runs 16 residues. CDR1 and CDR2 from the germline V gene are GTSNPN and SVGIG (reference sequence). Losses at the gene ends were 2 bases for V and 5 bases for J; bases not matched to a gene: 14. For the CDR3, the DNA is TGTGCCTGGAGTTCGGGGAGACAGGGTTGGGGGACTGAAGCTTTCTTT. It encodes CAWSSGRQGWGTEAFF. Filled out from reference TRBV30 and TRBJ1-1, the complete variable domain reads SQTIHQWPATLVQPVGSPLSLECTVEGTSNPNLYWYRQAAGRGLQLLFYSVGIGQISSEVPQNLSASRPQDRQFILSSKKLLLSDSGFYLCAWSSGRQGWGTEAFFGQGTRLTVV.